This entry concerns a single T cell receptor (beta chain). This specimen comes from a study of blood T cell repertoires in COVID-19. The germline gives CDR1 LGHDT, CDR2 YNNKEL (reference sequence). This CDR3 spans 18 amino acids. V was shortened by 0 bases and J by 0 bases, with 15 bases between the two germline ends. This table comes from immunoSEQ multiplex PCR, and its TCRdb copy is limited to in-frame clones, with some not included. The table has 180,000 or so clones, about 87% seen once. This clonotype originated in a man younger than 35 with active or convalescent COVID-19. Source material: peripheral blood. This rearrangement joins TRBV3-1 (or the pseudogene TRBV3-2) to TRBJ1-3; D may be TRBD1 (6 bases). The CDR3, as DNA: TGTGCCAGCAGCCAAGAAGGGGGAGGGGTGGGCTCTGGAAACACCATATATTTT. As protein: CASSQEGGGVGSGNTIYF.